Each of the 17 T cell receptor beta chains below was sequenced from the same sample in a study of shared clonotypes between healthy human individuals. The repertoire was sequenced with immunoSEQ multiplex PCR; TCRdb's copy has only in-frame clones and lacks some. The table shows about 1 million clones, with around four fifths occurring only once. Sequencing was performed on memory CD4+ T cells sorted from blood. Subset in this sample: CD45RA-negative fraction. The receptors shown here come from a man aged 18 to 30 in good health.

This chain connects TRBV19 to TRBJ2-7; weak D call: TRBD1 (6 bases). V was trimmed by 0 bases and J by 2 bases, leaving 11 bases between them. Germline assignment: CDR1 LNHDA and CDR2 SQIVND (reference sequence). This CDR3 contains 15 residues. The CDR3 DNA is TGTGCCAGTAGTATAGAAGGGACACTTACCTACGAGCAGTACTTC. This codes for CASSIEGTLTYEQYF.

The CDR3 spells CASYKGGNTIYF. CDR3 sequence (DNA): TGTGCCAGCTATAAGGGTGGAAACACCATATATTTT. The chain is built from TRBV28 and TRBJ1-3; D uncertain. Trimming stripped 8 bases from V and 3 bases from J, with 8 bases between. CDR1 is MDHEN, CDR2 SYDVKM, per germline. CDR3 size: 12 residues.

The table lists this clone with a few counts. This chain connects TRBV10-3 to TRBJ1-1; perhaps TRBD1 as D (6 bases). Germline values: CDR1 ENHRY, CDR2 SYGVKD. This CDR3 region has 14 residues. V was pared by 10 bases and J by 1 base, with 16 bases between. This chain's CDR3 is CASRAPGQNTEAFF. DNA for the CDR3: TGTGCCAGCAGGGCACCGGGACAGAACACTGAAGCTTTCTTT.

The DNA of the CDR3 is TGCGCCAGCAGCCCCCGGGATCTGTCTGGAAACACCATATATTTT. It translates to CASSPRDLSGNTIYF. The chain carries TRBV4-1 and TRBJ1-3, with D unresolved. The V gene's germline CDR1 is MGHRA and CDR2 YSYEKL. V was shortened by 4 bases and J by 1 base, with 11 bases between the two germline ends. The CDR3 runs 15 residues.

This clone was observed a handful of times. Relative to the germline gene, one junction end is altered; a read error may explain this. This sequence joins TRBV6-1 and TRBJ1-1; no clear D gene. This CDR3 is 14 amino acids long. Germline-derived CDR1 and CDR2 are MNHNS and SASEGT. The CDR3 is CASSEAVGNPEAFF. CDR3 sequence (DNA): TGTGCCAGCAGTGAAGCGGTAGGGAACCCTGAAGCTTTCTTT.

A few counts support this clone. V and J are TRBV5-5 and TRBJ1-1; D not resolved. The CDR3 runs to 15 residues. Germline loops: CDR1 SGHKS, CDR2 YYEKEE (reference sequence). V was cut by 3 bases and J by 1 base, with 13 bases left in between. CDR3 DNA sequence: TGTGCCAGCAGCTCCTCCACTGCACGGAACACTGAAGCTTTCTTT. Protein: CASSSSTARNTEAFF.

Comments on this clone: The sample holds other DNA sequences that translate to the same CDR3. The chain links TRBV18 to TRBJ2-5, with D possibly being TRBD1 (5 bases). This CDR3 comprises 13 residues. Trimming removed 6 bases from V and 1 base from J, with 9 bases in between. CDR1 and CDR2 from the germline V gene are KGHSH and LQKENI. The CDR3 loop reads CASSPGFQETQYF. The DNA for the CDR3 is TGTGCCAGCTCGCCAGGGTTCCAAGAGACCCAGTACTTC.

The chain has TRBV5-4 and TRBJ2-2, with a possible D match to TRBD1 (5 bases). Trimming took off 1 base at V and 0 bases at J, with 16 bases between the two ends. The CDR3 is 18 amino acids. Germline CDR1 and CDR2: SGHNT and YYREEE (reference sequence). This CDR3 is CASSLPGWQSANTGELFF. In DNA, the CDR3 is TGTGCCAGCAGCTTGCCAGGGTGGCAGAGCGCGAACACCGGGGAGCTGTTTTTT.

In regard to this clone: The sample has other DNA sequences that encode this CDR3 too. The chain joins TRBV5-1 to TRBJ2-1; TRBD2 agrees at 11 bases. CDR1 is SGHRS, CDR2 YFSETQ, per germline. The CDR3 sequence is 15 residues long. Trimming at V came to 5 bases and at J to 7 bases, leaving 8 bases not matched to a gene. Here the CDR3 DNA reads TGCGCCAGCAGTTATAGCGGGGGGGCGTATAATGAGCAGTTCTTC. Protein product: CASSYSGGAYNEQFF.

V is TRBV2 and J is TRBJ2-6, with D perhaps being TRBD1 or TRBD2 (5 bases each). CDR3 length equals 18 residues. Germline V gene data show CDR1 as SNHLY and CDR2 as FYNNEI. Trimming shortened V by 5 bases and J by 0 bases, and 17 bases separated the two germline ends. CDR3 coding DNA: TGTGCCAGCAGTCACACCGGGACCAGAATCTCTGGGGCCAACGTCCTGACTTTC. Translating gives CASSHTGTRISGANVLTF.

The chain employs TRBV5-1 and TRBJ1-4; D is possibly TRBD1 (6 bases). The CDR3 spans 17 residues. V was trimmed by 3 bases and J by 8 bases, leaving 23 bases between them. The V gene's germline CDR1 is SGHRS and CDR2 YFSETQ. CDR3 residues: CASSWQGRGGQTEKLFF. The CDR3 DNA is TGCGCCAGCAGCTGGCAGGGGCGGGGAGGTCAGACAGAAAAACTGTTTTTT.

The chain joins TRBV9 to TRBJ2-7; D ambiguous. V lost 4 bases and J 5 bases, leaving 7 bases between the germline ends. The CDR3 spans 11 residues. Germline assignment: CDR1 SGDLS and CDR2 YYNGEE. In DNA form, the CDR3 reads TGTGCCAGCAGCCCCACCCACGAGCAGTACTTC. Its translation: CASSPTHEQYF.

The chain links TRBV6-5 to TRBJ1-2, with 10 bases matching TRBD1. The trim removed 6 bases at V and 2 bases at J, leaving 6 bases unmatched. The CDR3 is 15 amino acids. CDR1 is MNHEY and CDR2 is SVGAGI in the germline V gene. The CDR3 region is CASSRGQGGNYGYTF. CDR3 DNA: TGTGCCAGCAGCCGAGGACAGGGGGGGAACTATGGCTACACCTTC.

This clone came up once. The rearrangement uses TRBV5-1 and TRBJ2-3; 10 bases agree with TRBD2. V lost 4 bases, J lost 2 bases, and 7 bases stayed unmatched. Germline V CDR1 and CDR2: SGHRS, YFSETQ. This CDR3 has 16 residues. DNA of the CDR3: TGCGCCAGCAGCCCCGAGCGGGGGGGCTCCACAGATACGCAGTATTTT. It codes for CASSPERGGSTDTQYF.

The CDR3 spells CAISESGVLPTYEQYF. DNA of the CDR3: TGTGCCATCAGTGAGTCGGGGGTACTACCTACCTACGAGCAGTACTTC. V is TRBV10-3 and J is TRBJ2-7; possibly TRBD1 or TRBD2 for D (5 bases each). In germline, CDR1 is ENHRY, CDR2 SYGVKD. The CDR3 spans 16 residues. The germline V and J ends were trimmed by 0 bases and 2 bases, with 14 bases remaining between them.

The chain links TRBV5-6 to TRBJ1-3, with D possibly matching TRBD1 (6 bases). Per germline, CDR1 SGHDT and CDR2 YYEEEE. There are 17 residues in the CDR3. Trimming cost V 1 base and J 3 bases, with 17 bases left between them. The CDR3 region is CASSLINTGSIGNTIYF. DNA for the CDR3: TGTGCCAGCAGCTTGATAAACACAGGGTCTATTGGAAACACCATATATTTT.

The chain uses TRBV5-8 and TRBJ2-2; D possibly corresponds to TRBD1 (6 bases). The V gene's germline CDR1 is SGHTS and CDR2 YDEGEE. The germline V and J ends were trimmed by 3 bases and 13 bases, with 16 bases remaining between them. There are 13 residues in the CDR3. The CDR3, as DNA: TGTGCCAGCAGCTCTACCGGGACACGGCTGCTGTTTTTT. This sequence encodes CASSSTGTRLLFF. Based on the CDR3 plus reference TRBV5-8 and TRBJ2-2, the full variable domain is EAGVTQSPTHLIKTRGQQATLRCSPISGHTSVYWYQQALGLGLQFLLWYDEGEERNRGNFPPRFSGRQFPNYSSELNVNALELEDSALYLCASSSTGTRLLFFGEGSRLTVL.